The 27 T cell receptor beta chains listed next were all sequenced from one sample in a study of blood T cell repertoires in COVID-19. Repertoires were generated with immunoSEQ multiplex PCR, while TCRdb's copy carries only in-frame clones and drops some. The data contain under 200,000 clones, around 83% of them singletons. The sample consisted of PBMCs or T cells enriched from blood (not recorded which). Receptor source: a woman aged 45-59 years in a cohort exposed to, infected with or recovered from COVID-19 (not recorded which).

The V gene is TRBV27, the J gene TRBJ2-1; the D gene is possibly TRBD2 (5 bases). Germline assignment: CDR1 MNHEY and CDR2 SMNVEV (reference sequence). CDR3 size: 18 residues. The V end lost 6 bases, the J end lost 5 bases, and 26 bases lay between the germline ends. The CDR3 DNA reads TGTGCCAGCAGCTTAGGGATGGCGTCTAGCTGGCTCAACAATGAGCAGTTCTTC. Its translation is CASSLGMASSWLNNEQFF.

The count of this clone is one. The chain employs TRBV19 and TRBJ2-1, with 13 bases identical to TRBD2. The CDR3 length is 15 residues. Trimming removed 7 bases from V and 6 bases from J; junction bases left unmatched: 6. Germline V lookup: CDR1 LNHDA, CDR2 SQIVND (reference sequence). The CDR3 region has the DNA TGTGCCAGTAACAAAGGGACTAGCGGGGTCAATGAGCAGTTCTTC. Encoded protein: CASNKGTSGVNEQFF.

V is TRBV28 and J is TRBJ1-6; 7 nucleotides line up with TRBD1. The V segment lost 4 bases and the J segment 7 bases; nucleotides outside the gene matches: 7. Germline values: CDR1 MDHEN, CDR2 SYDVKM. The CDR3 covers 15 residues. In DNA, the CDR3 is TGTGCCAGCAGTTCCCCGACAGGGAGGAATTCACCCCTCCACTTT. Protein product: CASSSPTGRNSPLHF.

This sequence joins TRBV24-1 and TRBJ2-2; D is possibly TRBD2 (6 bases). This CDR3 is built from 15 residues. The V end lost 4 bases, the J end lost 7 bases, and 15 bases lay between the germline ends. Per the germline V gene, CDR1 is KGHDR and CDR2 is SFDVKD. As DNA, the CDR3 is TGTGCCACCAGTGACAATTTGGGGCGGGGCGGGGAGCTGTTTTTT. Residues: CATSDNLGRGGELFF.

The table lists this clone with a count of one. In DNA, the CDR3 is TGTGCCAGCAACACCCAGGGGGCTAGCTATGGCTACACCTTC. The encoded protein is CASNTQGASYGYTF. This chain uses TRBV2 with TRBJ1-2, with 8 positions matching TRBD1. Trimming removed 7 bases from V and 4 bases from J; junction bases left unmatched: 8. The CDR3 spans 14 residues. The germline V gene encodes CDR1 SNHLY and CDR2 FYNNEI.

The chain employs TRBV7-9 and TRBJ1-6; D unresolved. V dropped 2 bases and J dropped 8 bases, with 4 bases sitting between them. Germline CDR1 is SEHNR and CDR2 is FQNEAQ (reference sequence). This CDR3 comprises 12 residues. The DNA for the CDR3 is TGTGCCAGCAGCTTACCCGATTCACCCCTCCACTTT. Amino acid sequence: CASSLPDSPLHF.

This chain joins TRBV7-2 and TRBJ2-3, with TRBD2 matching over 9 bases. CDR3 length: 13 amino acids. Looked up from germline, CDR1 is SGHTA and CDR2 is FQGNSA. The CDR3 DNA sequence: TGTGCAGGCGGGGGGGCAAACACAGATACGCAGTATTTT. Its protein product is CAGGGANTDTQYF.

The gene calls are TRBV9 and TRBJ2-2; 8 bases match TRBD2. The trim removed 6 bases at V and 3 bases at J, leaving 13 bases unmatched. Per germline, CDR1 SGDLS and CDR2 YYNGEE. The CDR3 consists of 17 residues. CDR3 nucleotides: TGTGCCAGCACCAAACCCCCGGGGGGGGCTGACACCGGGGAGCTGTTTTTT. Protein product: CASTKPPGGADTGELFF.

The sample holds many counts of this clone. The chain employs TRBV5-1 and TRBJ2-1, with 11 bases aligning to TRBD2. CDR3 size: 19 residues. The junction had 9 bases not matched to a gene; V was cut back by 0 bases and J by 1 base. In germline, CDR1 is SGHRS, CDR2 YFSETQ. Here the CDR3 DNA reads TGCGCCAGCAGCTTGGGACAGAAACTAGCGGGAGTGTCCTACAATGAGCAGTTCTTC. Amino acids: CASSLGQKLAGVSYNEQFF.

J is TRBJ1-3 and V is TRBV7-9; D not resolved. V lost 3 bases to trimming and J lost 1 base, with 7 bases between them. CDR3 length: 14 residues. CDR1 is SEHNR, CDR2 FQNEAQ, per germline (reference sequence). For the CDR3, the DNA is TGTGCCAGCAGCTTCGCCGGGTCTGGAAACACCATATATTTT. Translation gives CASSFAGSGNTIYF.

The genes are TRBV6-5 and TRBJ1-5, with D possibly being TRBD1 (6 bases). The CDR3 loop spans 13 amino acids. Germline V lookup: CDR1 MNHEY, CDR2 SVGAGI. Trimming pared 6 bases from V and 0 bases from J, leaving 6 bases between. The CDR3, as DNA: TGTGCCAGCAGGGGGGCTAGCAATCAGCCCCAGCATTTT. This sequence encodes CASRGASNQPQHF.

This sequence joins TRBV3-1 (or the pseudogene TRBV3-2) and TRBJ1-1, with 10 bases fitting TRBD1. The trim removed 5 bases at V and 4 bases at J, leaving 10 bases unmatched. This CDR3 has 16 amino acids. Germline-derived CDR1 and CDR2 are LGHDT and YNNKEL (reference sequence). CDR3 residues: CASSSRDRGLFTEAFF. The CDR3 DNA reads TGTGCCAGCAGCTCCCGGGACAGGGGACTTTTCACTGAAGCTTTCTTT.

V usage is TRBV6-5 and J usage is TRBJ2-7; 10 nucleotides line up with TRBD1. Germline V gene data show CDR1 as MNHEY and CDR2 as SVGAGI. The CDR3 runs 13 residues. The trim removed 7 bases at V and 1 base at J, leaving 1 base unmatched. In DNA form, the CDR3 reads TGTGCCAGCACGGACAGGGGGTCCTACGAGCAGTACTTC. Translating gives CASTDRGSYEQYF.

The chain couples TRBV28 to TRBJ2-7; TRBD1 is a possible D gene (6 bases). CDR1 is MDHEN, CDR2 SYDVKM, per germline. V lost 8 bases to trimming and J lost 7 bases, with 15 bases between them. There are 12 residues in the CDR3. In DNA form, the CDR3 reads TGTGCCAGCTCAACAGGGTCGGGGGAGCAGTACTTC. It is translated as CASSTGSGEQYF.

This sequence joins TRBV19 and TRBJ2-7; 10 nucleotides line up with TRBD2. The CDR3 sequence is 14 residues long. The J segment lost 2 bases and the V segment lost 2 bases, leaving 0 bases of the junction unmatched. Per germline, CDR1 LNHDA and CDR2 SQIVND (reference sequence). CDR3 amino acids: CASSILAGAYEQYF. Written as DNA, the CDR3 is TGTGCCAGTAGTATACTAGCGGGGGCCTACGAGCAGTACTTC.

This chain links TRBV4-3 with TRBJ1-2, with 9 bases aligning to TRBD1. The V and J ends lost 1 base and 4 bases, in that order; junction bases with no gene match: 10. The CDR3 runs 17 residues. Per germline, CDR1 LGHNA and CDR2 YSLEER. The CDR3 region has the DNA TGCGCCAGCAGCCAAGTAGGGACAGGGAACATACCCTATGGCTACACCTTC. Translation gives CASSQVGTGNIPYGYTF.

This chain joins TRBV6-5 and TRBJ2-2, with 7 bases fitting TRBD2. CDR3 length: 15 amino acids. The germline V gene encodes CDR1 MNHEY and CDR2 SVGAGI. J was trimmed by 4 bases and V by 6 bases; bases with no gene match: 8. The CDR3 here is CASSTTGGGTGELFF. For the CDR3, the DNA is TGTGCCAGCAGCACCACGGGGGGAGGCACCGGGGAGCTGTTTTTT.

J is TRBJ1-4 and V is TRBV19; a possible D gene is TRBD1 (6 bases). V lost 10 bases to trimming and J lost 6 bases, with 24 bases between them. The CDR3 runs to 16 residues. CDR1 and CDR2 (germline): LNHDA, SQIVND (reference sequence). CDR3 residues: CATMKGRQAGDEKLFF. CDR3 bases: TGTGCCACCATGAAGGGGCGACAGGCGGGGGATGAAAAACTGTTTTTT.

J is TRBJ1-1 and V is TRBV15; D might be TRBD1 (6 bases). V lost 5 bases and J lost 3, with 7 bases in between. CDR1 and CDR2 from the germline V gene are LNHNV and YYDKDF (reference sequence). This CDR3 has 12 residues. As DNA, the CDR3 is TGTGCCACCAGCGGACAGCACACTGAAGCTTTCTTT. Protein product: CATSGQHTEAFF.

CDR3 region: CASSRYRGRYEKLFF. CDR3 in DNA: TGTGCCAGCAGTCGATACAGGGGGCGATATGAAAAACTGTTTTTT. The chain recombines TRBV28 with TRBJ1-4; TRBD1 matches at 9 bases. Looked up from germline, CDR1 is MDHEN and CDR2 is SYDVKM. The trim removed 5 bases at V and 6 bases at J, leaving 7 bases unmatched. The CDR3 extends over 15 amino acids. Full variable domain (outside the CDR3, taken from reference TRBV28 and TRBJ1-4): DVKVTQSSRYLVKRTGEKVFLECVQDMDHENMFWYRQDPGLGLRLIYFSYDVKMKEKGDIPEGYSVSREKKERFSLILESASTNQTSMYLCASSRYRGRYEKLFFGSGTQLSVL.

The chain carries TRBV27 and TRBJ1-3, with D possibly TRBD1 on 6 matching bases. V shed 5 bases and J shed 0 bases, with 14 bases lying between them. CDR1 is MNHEY, CDR2 SMNVEV, per germline (reference sequence). The CDR3 sequence is 16 residues long. The CDR3 region has the DNA TGTGCCAGCAGTCCTGGGGGCCTGCGCTCTGGAAACACCATATATTTT. It translates to CASSPGGLRSGNTIYF.

The V and J genes are TRBV4-1 and TRBJ2-7; TRBD2 aligns across 10 bases. The CDR3 is 15 residues long. V lost 2 bases, J lost 6 bases, and 7 bases stayed unmatched. Germline CDR1 reads MGHRA; CDR2 reads YSYEKL. The CDR3 DNA sequence: TGCGCCAGCAGCCAATCTCCGGGACTAGCGATCGAGCAGTACTTC. Translating it yields CASSQSPGLAIEQYF.

This clone was seen a handful of times. The V gene is TRBV9, the J gene TRBJ2-5; a possible D gene is TRBD2 (6 bases). This CDR3 is built from 14 residues. Trimming shortened V by 2 bases and J by 0 bases, and 8 bases separated the two germline ends. Germline V gives CDR1 SGDLS, CDR2 YYNGEE. The DNA of the CDR3 is TGTGCCAGCAGCGTTGGGGGGTACCAAGAGACCCAGTACTTC. Encoded protein: CASSVGGYQETQYF.

The chain links TRBV19 to TRBJ2-7; TRBD1 might be the D (6 bases). The CDR3 has 13 amino acids. The germline V gene has CDR1 LNHDA and CDR2 SQIVND (reference sequence). Trimming cost V 3 bases and J 6 bases, with 12 bases left between them. CDR3 bases: TGTGCCAGTAGTATTCGAGAGGGGGTCGAGCAGTACTTC. It is translated as CASSIREGVEQYF.

The chain carries TRBV5-1 and TRBJ1-1, with TRBD1 matching 8 bases. Germline values: CDR1 SGHRS, CDR2 YFSETQ. The trim removed 4 bases at V and 1 base at J, leaving 9 bases unmatched. The CDR3 is 16 residues long. The CDR3 loop is CASSTGQGRSNTEAFF. In DNA form, the CDR3 reads TGCGCCAGCAGCACCGGACAGGGACGGTCGAACACTGAAGCTTTCTTT.

The chain combines TRBV7-6 with TRBJ1-3, with 7 bases matching TRBD1. This CDR3 has 17 amino acids. The V and J ends lost 4 bases and 5 bases, in that order; junction bases with no gene match: 14. In germline, CDR1 is SGHVS, CDR2 FNYEAQ. CDR3 amino acids: CASSSTARWDSRNTIYF. DNA of the CDR3: TGTGCCAGCAGCTCCACAGCGAGGTGGGACAGTCGAAACACCATATATTTT.

The rearrangement joins TRBV5-1 to TRBJ2-3; TRBD1 is a possible D gene (6 bases). V lost 5 bases and J lost 6, with 19 bases in between. Germline values: CDR1 SGHRS, CDR2 YFSETQ. This CDR3 spans 15 amino acids. The CDR3 protein is CASSLGQSLGDTQYF. The CDR3 nucleotides read TGCGCCAGCAGTTTAGGACAGAGCCTTGGGGATACGCAGTATTTT.